The 8 T cell receptor beta chains given below trace back to one sample, sequenced in a study of beta chain features in type 1 diabetes. Of the isolated RNA, all was reverse transcribed, and so the sequenced material was expressed TCRB transcripts. Clones were sequenced by immunoSEQ multiplex PCR, and TCRdb holds only the in-frame ones, with some missing. Of about 370,000 clones in the sample, 8.5% to 10% were seen once. Antigens for these TCRs are unknown. Findings of the study overall: TCRB CDR3 length was moderately but significantly reduced in all four CD4+ subsets of Type 1 diabetes patients.

The sample taken for sequencing was central memory CD4+ T cells from blood. Receptors were obtained from a man aged 30 to 45 with type 1 diabetes.

This clone was recorded many times. This chain uses TRBV27 with TRBJ1-4; no definite D call. Germline V gene lookup returns CDR1 MNHEY and CDR2 SMNVEV (reference sequence). The CDR3 has 16 residues. Trimming left V 4 bases short and J 8 bases short, with 20 bases between. CDR3 protein: CASSSAKNRAKEKLFF. The CDR3 DNA reads as TGTGCCAGCAGTTCGGCGAAAAACCGGGCCAAGGAAAAACTGTTTTTT.

This clone was counted ten times or more. The same CDR3 arises from other DNA sequences in this sample as well. V and J are TRBV4-1 and TRBJ1-2, with D possibly being TRBD1 (5 bases). The ends were cut back, 4 bases at V and 0 bases at J, with 12 bases in the middle. Germline CDR1 and CDR2: MGHRA and YSYEKL. The CDR3 is made up of 15 amino acids. This CDR3 is CASSPGRGTNYGYTF. CDR3 bases: TGCGCCAGCAGCCCCGGACGGGGGACTAACTATGGCTACACCTTC.

Ten or more counts support this clone. This sequence joins TRBV10-3 and TRBJ1-4, with 8 bases lining up with TRBD1. CDR1 is ENHRY and CDR2 is SYGVKD in the germline V gene. V was clipped by 5 bases and J by 7 bases; unmatched bases: 3. The CDR3 loop spans 13 amino acids. In DNA, the CDR3 is TGTGCCATCAGTAACGGACAGGGTGAAAAACTGTTTTTT. Translated, it gives CAISNGQGEKLFF.

The rearrangement joins TRBV7-9 to TRBJ1-5; D possibly corresponds to TRBD1 (6 bases). Looked up from germline, CDR1 is SEHNR and CDR2 is FQNEAQ (reference sequence). This CDR3 is built from 15 residues. Trimming pared 5 bases from V and 3 bases from J, leaving 14 bases between. The CDR3 nucleotides are TGTGCCAGCAGCCCCGCGGGGGGCTTCAATCAGCCCCAGCATTTT. The encoded protein is CASSPAGGFNQPQHF.

This clone turned up a few times. Within the sample, other DNA sequences also encode this same CDR3. The chain joins TRBV20-1 to TRBJ2-7; the D is unclear. Germline V gene lookup returns CDR1 DFQATT and CDR2 SNEGSKA (reference sequence). V shed 4 bases and J shed 4 bases, with 8 bases lying between them. CDR3 length: 11 residues. Here the CDR3 reads CSAKRIYEQYF. CDR3 sequence (DNA): TGCAGTGCTAAGCGAATTTACGAGCAGTACTTC.

This clone showed up just a few times. The chain uses TRBV7-3 and TRBJ2-5; D is undetermined. The CDR3 is made up of 14 amino acids. V gave up 3 bases and J gave up 5 bases, with 13 bases separating them. CDR1 is SGHTA, CDR2 FQGTGA, per germline. CDR3 region: CASSFATSSETQYF. CDR3 coding DNA: TGTGCCAGCAGCTTTGCTACGAGTTCGGAGACCCAGTACTTC.

This clone was detected a few times. The chain is built from TRBV7-2 and TRBJ2-3; D gene ambiguous. V was trimmed by 1 base and J by 4 bases, leaving 12 bases between them. The CDR3 contains 15 residues. Germline CDR1 and CDR2: SGHTA and FQGNSA. The CDR3 is CASSLDGLGPDTQYF. The CDR3 bases are TGTGCCAGCAGCTTAGATGGCCTCGGCCCAGATACGCAGTATTTT.

This clone has more than one count but fewer than ten. This chain joins TRBV5-4 and TRBJ2-1, with a weak D call TRBD2 (5 bases). The CDR3 is made up of 15 amino acids. Between the trimmed V and J ends, which lost 4 bases and 8 bases, there was a span of 19 bases. The germline V gene encodes CDR1 SGHNT and CDR2 YYREEE (reference sequence). The CDR3 DNA sequence: TGTGCCAGCAGCGCTAGACTCGAGGGAGAGTATGAGCAGTTCTTC. Translated, it gives CASSARLEGEYEQFF.